This T cell receptor (beta chain) comes out of a study of OX40 agonist ivuxolimab in advanced cancers. The table came from immunoSEQ multiplex PCR; TCRdb's copy has only in-frame clones and leaves some out. This table holds 55,000 to 65,000 clones, 75% to 90% found once. V lost 4 bases to trimming and J lost 4 bases; unmatched junction nucleotides: 6. CDR1 is SGHTA and CDR2 is FQGNSA in the germline V gene. The CDR3 length is 16 residues. This specimen consisted of CD4+ or CD8+ T cells sorted from blood, obtained in a trial of the OX40 agonist ivuxolimab. The clonotype originates from an adult with an advanced solid tumor such as melanoma, head and neck, liver or kidney cancer. The chain recombines TRBV7-2 with TRBJ2-1, with 11 bases matching TRBD2. The CDR3 region is CASSSTSGRLYNEQFF. The CDR3 bases are TGTGCCAGCAGCTCAACTAGCGGGAGACTGTACAATGAGCAGTTCTTC.